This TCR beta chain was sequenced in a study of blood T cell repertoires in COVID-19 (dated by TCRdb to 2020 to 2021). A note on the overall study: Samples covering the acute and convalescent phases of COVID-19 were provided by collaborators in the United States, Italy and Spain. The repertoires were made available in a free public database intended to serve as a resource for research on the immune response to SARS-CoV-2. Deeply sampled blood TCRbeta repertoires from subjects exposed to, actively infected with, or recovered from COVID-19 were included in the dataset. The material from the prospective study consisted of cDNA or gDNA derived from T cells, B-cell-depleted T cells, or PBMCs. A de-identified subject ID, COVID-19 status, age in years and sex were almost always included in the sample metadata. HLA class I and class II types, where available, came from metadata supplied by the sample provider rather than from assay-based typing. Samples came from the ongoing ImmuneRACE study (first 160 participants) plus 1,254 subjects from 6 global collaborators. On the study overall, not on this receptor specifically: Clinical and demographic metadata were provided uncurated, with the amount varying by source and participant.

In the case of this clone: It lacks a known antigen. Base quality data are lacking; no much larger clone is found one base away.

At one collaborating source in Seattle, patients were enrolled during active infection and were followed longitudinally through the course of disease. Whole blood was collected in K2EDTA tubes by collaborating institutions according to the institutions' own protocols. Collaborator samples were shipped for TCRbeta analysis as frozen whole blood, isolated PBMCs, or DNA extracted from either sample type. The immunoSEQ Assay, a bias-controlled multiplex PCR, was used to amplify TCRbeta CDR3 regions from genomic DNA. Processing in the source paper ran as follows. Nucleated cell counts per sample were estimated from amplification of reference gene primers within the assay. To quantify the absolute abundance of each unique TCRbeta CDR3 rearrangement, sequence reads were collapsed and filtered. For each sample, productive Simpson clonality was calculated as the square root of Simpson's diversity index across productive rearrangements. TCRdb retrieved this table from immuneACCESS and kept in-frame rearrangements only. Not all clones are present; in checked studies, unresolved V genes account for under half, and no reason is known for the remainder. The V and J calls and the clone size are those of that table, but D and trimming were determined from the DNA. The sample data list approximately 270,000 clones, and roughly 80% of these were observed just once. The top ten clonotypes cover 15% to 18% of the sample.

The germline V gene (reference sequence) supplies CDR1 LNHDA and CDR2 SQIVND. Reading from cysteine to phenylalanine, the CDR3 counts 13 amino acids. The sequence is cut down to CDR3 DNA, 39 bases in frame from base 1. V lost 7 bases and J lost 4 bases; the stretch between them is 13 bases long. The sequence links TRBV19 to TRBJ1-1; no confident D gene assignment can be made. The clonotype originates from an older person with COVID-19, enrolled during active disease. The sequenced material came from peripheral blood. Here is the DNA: TGTGCCAGTAAGAATACAGACCTCACTGAAGCTTTCTTT. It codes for CASKNTDLTEAFF.